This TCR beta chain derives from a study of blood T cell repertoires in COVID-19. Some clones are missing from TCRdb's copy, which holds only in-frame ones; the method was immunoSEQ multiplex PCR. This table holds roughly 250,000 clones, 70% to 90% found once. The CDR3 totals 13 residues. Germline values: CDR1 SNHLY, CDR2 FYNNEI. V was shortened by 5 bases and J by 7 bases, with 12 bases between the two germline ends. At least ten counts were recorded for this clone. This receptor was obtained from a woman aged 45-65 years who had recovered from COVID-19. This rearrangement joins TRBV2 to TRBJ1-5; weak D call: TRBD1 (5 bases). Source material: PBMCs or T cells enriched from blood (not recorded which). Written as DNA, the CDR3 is TGTGCCAGCAGTCAGGGCACGAGGCAGCCCCAGCATTTT. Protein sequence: CASSQGTRQPQHF.